The source of this T cell receptor (beta chain) is a study of T cell responses to AZD1222 COVID-19 vaccine. Comments on this clone: Its antigen is not known.

The V gene's germline CDR1 is SGHTA and CDR2 FQGNSA. The CDR3 is 13 residues long. V was shortened by 3 bases and J by 5 bases, with 10 bases between the two germline ends. Data came from immunoSEQ multiplex PCR; TCRdb stores just in-frame clones and leaves some out. Seen here are 90,000 to 130,000 clones, over 85% observed once, and the top ten hold about 3%. Findings and caveats of the study: Increases in Spike-specific TCR breadth and depth were seen after two AZD1222 doses.

The TCR sequence derives from an adult in good health. The J gene is TRBJ2-5, the V gene TRBV7-2; D call uncertain. The input for sequencing was peripheral blood, taken on day 0 of MenACWY control vaccination. The CDR3 DNA follows: TGTGCCAGCAGCTTCCCCCCCGGGGAGACCCAGTACTTC. Its translation is CASSFPPGETQYF.